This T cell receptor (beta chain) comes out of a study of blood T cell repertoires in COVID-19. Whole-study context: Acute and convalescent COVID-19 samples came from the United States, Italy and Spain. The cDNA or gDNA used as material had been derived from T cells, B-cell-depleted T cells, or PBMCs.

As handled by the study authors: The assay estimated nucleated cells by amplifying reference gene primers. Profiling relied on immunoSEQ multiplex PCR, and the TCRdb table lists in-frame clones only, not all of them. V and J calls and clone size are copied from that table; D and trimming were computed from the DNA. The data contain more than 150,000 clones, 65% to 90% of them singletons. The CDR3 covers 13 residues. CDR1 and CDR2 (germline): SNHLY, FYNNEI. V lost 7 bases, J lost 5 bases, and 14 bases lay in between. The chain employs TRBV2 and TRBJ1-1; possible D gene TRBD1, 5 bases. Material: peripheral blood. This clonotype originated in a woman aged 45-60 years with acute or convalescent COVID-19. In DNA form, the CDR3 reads TGTGCCAGCATTGCGAGGACAAATACTGAAGCTTTCTTT. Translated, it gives CASIARTNTEAFF.